This T cell receptor beta chain was profiled in a study of memory CD8 T cells in hepatitis C reinfection. Overall study context: After reinfection, two primary-infection resolvers became chronically infected. Between 12 and 24 weeks after reinfection detection, late samples were drawn. General observations from the study: Conclusions on public clonotypes and secondary clearance were not definitive with a handful of donors.

Points on this clone: The antigen remains undetermined.

The length of the CDR3 is 13 residues. Unmatched junction bases numbered 4, after V lost 0 bases and J lost 7 bases. The V gene's germline CDR1 is SGHRS and CDR2 YFSETQ. Profiling relied on immunoSEQ multiplex PCR, and the TCRdb table lists in-frame clones only, not all of them. This sample has about 46,000 clones, with roughly nine tenths found just once. The sample's time point: late/post reinfection, 12 to 24 weeks after detection. TCR sequencing was done directly ex vivo on sorted cells, without expansion in vitro. Control naive CD8 T cells came from a couple of donors at all three reinfection time points.

Source material: naive CD8+ T cells sorted from blood. The rearrangement uses TRBV5-1 and TRBJ2-7, with 7 nucleotides matching TRBD1. This clonotype was obtained from a man younger than 35 with hepatitis C virus infection. CDR3 in amino acids: CASSLGQGIEQYF. For the CDR3, the DNA is TGCGCCAGCAGCTTGGGACAGGGAATTGAGCAGTACTTC.